The T cell receptor beta chain described here comes from a study of cytomegalovirus exposure and HLA in healthy donors. With respect to this clone: Its ends do not fully match the called genes, so a read error is possible. Other DNA sequences in the same sample also yield this CDR3.

PCR employed 60 Vbeta and 13 Jbeta primers. Clones were read by immunoSEQ multiplex PCR, and TCRdb kept only the in-frame ones, dropping some. Here the sample spans 95,000 to 150,000 clones, about 16% being singletons. CDR1 is MGHDK and CDR2 is SYGVNS in the germline V gene. The CDR3 contains 14 residues. What was sequenced was PBMCs. The TCR originated in a woman between 18 and 29 years old in good health and CMV-seronegative. This chain joins TRBV25-1 and TRBJ1-6; perhaps TRBD1 as D (5 bases). The CDR3: CASSSQGWDSPLHF. CDR3 DNA: TGTGCCAGCAGTAGCCAGGGATGGGATTCACCCCTACACTTT.